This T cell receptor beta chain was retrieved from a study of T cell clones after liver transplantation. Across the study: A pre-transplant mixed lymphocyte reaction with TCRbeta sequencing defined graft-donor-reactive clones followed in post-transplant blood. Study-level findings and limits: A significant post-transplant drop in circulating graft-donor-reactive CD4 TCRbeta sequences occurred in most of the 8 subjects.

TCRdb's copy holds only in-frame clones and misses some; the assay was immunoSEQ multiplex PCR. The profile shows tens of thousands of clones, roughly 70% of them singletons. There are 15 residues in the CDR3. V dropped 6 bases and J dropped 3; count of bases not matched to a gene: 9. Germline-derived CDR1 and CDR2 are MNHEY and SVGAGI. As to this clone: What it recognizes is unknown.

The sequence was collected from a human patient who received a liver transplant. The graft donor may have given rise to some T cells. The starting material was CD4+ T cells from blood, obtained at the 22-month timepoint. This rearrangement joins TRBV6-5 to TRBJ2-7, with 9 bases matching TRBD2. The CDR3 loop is CASRGIAGASYEQYF. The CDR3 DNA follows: TGTGCCAGCAGGGGGATAGCGGGGGCGAGCTACGAGCAGTACTTC.